The T cell receptor beta chain described here comes from a study of T cells in Graves' hyperthyroidism and ophthalmopathy. The V end was cut by 8 bases, the J end by 5 bases, with 5 bases between. The CDR3 is 10 residues long. Looked up from germline, CDR1 is SEHNR and CDR2 is FQNEAQ (reference sequence). Lactation, pregnancy, other autoimmune disease or uncontrolled infection excluded patients. Researchers took RNA transcripts and amplified the TCR beta CDR3 regions from them. When the TCR CDR3 underwent first-round RT-PCR, the HTBI primer set was used. TCRdb reanalysed the multiplex PCR reads using MiXCR and keeps one entry per CDR3 protein. The sample has roughly 110,000 distinct CDR3 sequences, about 15% seen once. In this sample, this clonotype turned up many times.

Sequenced material: blood. This chain uses TRBV7-9 with TRBJ2-3; D is undetermined. The sequence derives from a woman aged 45-59 years with Graves' hyperthyroidism. CDR3 sequence: CASGRDTQYF. CDR3 nucleotide sequence: TGTGCCAGCGGCCGAGATACGCAGTATTTT.